This T cell receptor beta chain was found in a study of Ad26.COV2.S vaccination and SARS-CoV-2 variants. General study findings and limits: Breadth, reportedly substantial, characterized the spike-specific CD8+ and CD4+ T cell responses after vaccination.

Remarks on this clone: The antigen is undetermined.

Germline lookup yields CDR1 LNHDA and CDR2 SQIVND (reference sequence). The CDR3 consists of 15 residues. Trimming took off 0 bases at V and 5 bases at J, with 11 bases between the two ends. Data came from immunoSEQ multiplex PCR; TCRdb stores just in-frame clones and leaves some out. This sample has over 300,000 clones, with 83% found just once. Treatment denoted: some 20 received Ad26.COV2.S at low or high dose, single or two shots; about 5 received placebo; per-sample allocation not given. Sample collection was performed on day 63 after the first vaccine or placebo injection. The sequencing used peripheral blood, collected in a trial of Ad26.COV2.S vaccine versus placebo. The sequence was obtained from a person aged 18-60 years who received the Ad26.COV2.S COVID-19 vaccine or a placebo. The rearrangement links TRBV19 to TRBJ2-1; D uncertain. The CDR3 DNA is TGTGCCAGTAGTATAGATCTCTGGACCAACAATGAGCAGTTCTTC. Its translation is CASSIDLWTNNEQFF.